This T cell receptor beta chain came from a study of T cell responses to AZD1222 COVID-19 vaccine. Broader study findings: Along spike, vaccine-associated CD4 TCRs were found throughout, with dominance at 160-218 and 743-854. Scientists sampled the repertoires only once the peak T cell response had passed.

V lost 3 bases, J lost 8 bases, and 20 bases lay in between. Germline V gene data show CDR1 as SGHNT and CDR2 as YYREEE (reference sequence). This CDR3 has 15 amino acids. With regard to this clone: Its cognate antigen is unknown.

The repertoire was sequenced with immunoSEQ multiplex PCR; TCRdb's copy has only in-frame clones and lacks some. This sample carries under 200,000 clones, approximately 90% of them seen once, and the ten largest clones take 4.4%. The sequencing used peripheral blood, collected on day 0 of AZD1222 vaccination. The TCR comes from an adult in good health. This sequence joins TRBV5-4 and TRBJ1-1; D may be TRBD1 (5 bases). The CDR3 coding sequence is TGTGCCAGCAGCTGGGGAACAGGTTCGCTAGACGAAGCTTTCTTT. This codes for CASSWGTGSLDEAFF.